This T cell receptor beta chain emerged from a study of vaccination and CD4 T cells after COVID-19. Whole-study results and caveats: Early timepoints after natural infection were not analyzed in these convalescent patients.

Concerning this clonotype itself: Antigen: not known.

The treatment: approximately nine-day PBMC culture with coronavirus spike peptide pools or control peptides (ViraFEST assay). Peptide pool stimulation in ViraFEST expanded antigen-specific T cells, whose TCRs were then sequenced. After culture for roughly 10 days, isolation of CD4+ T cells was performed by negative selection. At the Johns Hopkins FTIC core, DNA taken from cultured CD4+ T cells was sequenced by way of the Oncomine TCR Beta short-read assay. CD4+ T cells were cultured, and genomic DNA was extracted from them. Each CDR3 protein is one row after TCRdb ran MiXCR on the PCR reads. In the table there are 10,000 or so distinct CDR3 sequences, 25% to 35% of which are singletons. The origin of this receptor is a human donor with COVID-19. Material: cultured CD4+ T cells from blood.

This CDR3 is CASSRKNNEQFF. CDR3 DNA: TGCGCCAGCAGTCGCAAAAACAATGAGCAGTTCTTC. This rearrangement joins TRBV10-1 to TRBJ2-1; D ambiguous. The CDR3 runs 12 residues. The V end lost 5 bases, the J end lost 5 bases, and 7 bases lay between the germline ends. Germline-derived CDR1 and CDR2 are WNHNN and SYGVQD (reference sequence).